This TCR beta chain appears in the sequencing data of a study of T cells after yellow fever vaccination. Whole-study findings and limits: The secondary response was weaker, and its peak arrived faster, on day 5 versus 15. The presence of abundant clonotypes contaminating from the bulk population was possible in FACS-sorted repertoires. Reappearance after the booster was observed for most primary-vaccination clones (about 95% CD4, about 91% CD8). Across the CD4 and CD8 compartments, a small share of clonotypes was present in both.

There are 16 residues in the CDR3. Trimming stripped 6 bases from V and 0 bases from J, with 15 bases between. With respect to this clonotype: Its antigen is unknown.

TCRdb re-analysed the 5' RACE reads in MiXCR, keeping a single row per CDR3 protein. Altogether under 400,000 distinct CDR3 sequences are present, roughly 11% being singletons, with the ten largest covering 18%. The clonotype originates from a man in his late teens or twenties who received the YFV17D yellow fever vaccine. Sequencing was performed on PBMCs, taken on the day of the first yellow fever vaccination. The chain joins TRBV12-3 or TRBV12-4 to TRBJ1-5; D is uncertain. CDR3: CASSHDVQASNQPQHF. The CDR3 region has the DNA TGTGCCAGCAGCCATGACGTTCAGGCTAGCAATCAGCCCCAGCATTTT.